This T cell receptor (beta chain) was captured in a study of T cell responses to AZD1222 COVID-19 vaccine. Study results and limitations: Donor demographics were predominantly white British with a female majority; clonal diversity may be underestimated. Among vaccine-associated CD4 TCRs, coverage spanned spike, with dominance at 160-218 and 743-854.

With regard to this clone: Its specificity is unknown.

Unmatched junction bases numbered 8, after V lost 4 bases and J lost 5 bases. This CDR3 is built from 14 residues. Per germline, CDR1 SGHRS and CDR2 YFSETQ. Sequenced by immunoSEQ multiplex PCR; TCRdb stores in-frame clones only, minus some. Among about 150,000 clones listed, roughly 94% were seen once. The rearrangement uses TRBV5-1 and TRBJ1-1, with 7 bases identical to TRBD1. Sequencing was performed on peripheral blood, taken on day 0 of AZD1222 vaccination. This sequence originates from an adult in good health. The CDR3 nucleotides are TGCGCCAGCAGCACTGGGACAGCGGGTACTGAAGCTTTCTTT. Translation gives CASSTGTAGTEAFF.